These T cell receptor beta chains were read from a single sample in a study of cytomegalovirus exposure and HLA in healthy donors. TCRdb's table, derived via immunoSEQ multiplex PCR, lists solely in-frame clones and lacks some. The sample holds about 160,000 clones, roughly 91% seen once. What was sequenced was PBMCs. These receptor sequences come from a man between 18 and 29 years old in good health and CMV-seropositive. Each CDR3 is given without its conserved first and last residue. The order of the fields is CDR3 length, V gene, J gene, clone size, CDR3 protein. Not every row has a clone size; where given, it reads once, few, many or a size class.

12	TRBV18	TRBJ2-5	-	ASSPGLSQETQY
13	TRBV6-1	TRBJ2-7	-	ASRDPVGWGHEQY
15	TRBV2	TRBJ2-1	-	ASSSIRLAGGYNEQF
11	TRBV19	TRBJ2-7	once	ASGGDYGNEQY
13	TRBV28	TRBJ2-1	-	ASSPYGPGYNEQF
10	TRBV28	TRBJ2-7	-	ASSRLGYEQY
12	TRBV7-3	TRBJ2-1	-	ASSLTSGNNEQF
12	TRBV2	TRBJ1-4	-	ASRGDRGGGKLF
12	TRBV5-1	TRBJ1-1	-	ASSLESGLSEAF
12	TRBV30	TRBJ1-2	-	AWSSQGTGYGYT
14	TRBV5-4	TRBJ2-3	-	ASSPRGVAGTDTQY
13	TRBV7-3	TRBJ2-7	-	ASSLTWTASYEQY
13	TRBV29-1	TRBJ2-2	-	SVDGLAGVTGELF
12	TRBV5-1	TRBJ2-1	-	ASSSRGGNNEQF
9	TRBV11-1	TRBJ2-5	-	ASDQGETQY
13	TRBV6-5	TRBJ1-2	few	ASSLSLAGGYGYT
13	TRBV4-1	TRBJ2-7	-	ASSQLAGGLHEQY
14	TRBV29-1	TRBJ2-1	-	SVRKVTSGKNNEQF